These 27 T cell receptor beta chains share one sample of origin, sequenced in a study of blood T cell repertoires in COVID-19. Libraries were prepared by immunoSEQ multiplex PCR; TCRdb keeps only in-frame clonotypes and omits some of them. The table lists about 59,000 clones, about 90% of them singletons, with approximately 5.1% in the top ten. Material: peripheral blood. The receptors shown here come from a man of 80 years or more in a cohort sampled during active COVID-19.

This clone was recorded only once. This sequence joins TRBV5-4 and TRBJ2-5; TRBD2 is a possible D gene (6 bases). The V and J ends lost 4 bases and 1 base respectively, with 11 bases between them. The CDR3 consists of 14 residues. The germline CDR1 and CDR2 sequences are SGHNT and YYREEE (reference sequence). The CDR3 nucleotides read TGTGCCAGCAGCCCGGGGGAGGTCCAAGAGACCCAGTACTTC. This sequence encodes CASSPGEVQETQYF.

This chain joins TRBV6-6 and TRBJ1-2, with D hard to call. This CDR3 has 15 amino acids. V was cut by 0 bases and J by 2 bases, with 10 bases left in between. The germline CDR1 and CDR2 sequences are MNHNY and SVGAGI (reference sequence). CDR3 DNA sequence: TGTGCCAGCAGTTACTCTCGGGGAACCAACTATGGCTACACCTTC. It codes for CASSYSRGTNYGYTF.

V usage is TRBV6-1 and J usage is TRBJ2-7, with a tentative D call TRBD2 (5 bases). Trimming shortened V by 1 base and J by 0 bases, and 7 bases separated the two germline ends. The CDR3 is 14 amino acids. Germline V gene lookup returns CDR1 MNHNS and CDR2 SASEGT. In DNA form, the CDR3 reads TGTGCCAGCAGTGAAGAAGCGGTCTCCTACGAGCAGTACTTC. Protein: CASSEEAVSYEQYF.

The rearrangement joins TRBV5-1 to TRBJ2-2, with D unclear. CDR3 length: 13 amino acids. Germline V lookup: CDR1 SGHRS, CDR2 YFSETQ. Trimming took off 2 bases at V and 6 bases at J, with 8 bases between the two ends. The CDR3 sequence: CASSLQSSGELFF. The CDR3 nucleotides read TGCGCCAGCAGCTTACAATCCTCCGGGGAGCTGTTTTTT.

The V gene is TRBV7-2, the J gene TRBJ2-7, with D perhaps TRBD2 (6 bases). The CDR3 runs to 13 residues. Trimming cost V 1 base and J 4 bases, with 8 bases left between them. Germline CDR1 reads SGHTA; CDR2 reads FQGNSA. The CDR3 loop reads CASSLEGGYEQYF. The DNA of the CDR3 is TGTGCCAGCAGCTTAGAGGGAGGATACGAGCAGTACTTC.

This chain uses TRBV4-3 with TRBJ2-5; maybe TRBD2 (6 bases). From germline, CDR1 is LGHNA and CDR2 YSLEER. The V end was cut by 0 bases, the J end by 2 bases, with 10 bases between. The CDR3 length is 15 residues. The CDR3 nucleotides read TGCGCCAGCAGCCAAGATCGTGGGGGGCAAGAGACCCAGTACTTC. This sequence encodes CASSQDRGGQETQYF.

This rearrangement joins TRBV5-4 to TRBJ1-3; D is unclear. Trimming shortened V by 0 bases and J by 4 bases, and 8 bases separated the two germline ends. The CDR3 has 14 amino acids. From germline, CDR1 is SGHNT and CDR2 YYREEE (reference sequence). CDR3: CASSLDSSGNTIYF. The CDR3 nucleotides are TGTGCCAGCAGCTTGGATTCGTCCGGAAACACCATATATTTT. The full variable domain, completed using reference TRBV5-4 and TRBJ1-3, is ETGVTQSPTHLIKTRGQQVTLRCSSQSGHNTVSWYQQALGQGPQFIFQYYREEENGRGNFPPRFSGLQFPNYSSELNVNALELDDSALYLCASSLDSSGNTIYFGEGSWLTVV.

The chain recombines TRBV18 with TRBJ1-4; D is perhaps TRBD1 (6 bases). Trimming removed 2 bases at V and 2 bases at J, with 9 bases between. CDR1 KGHSH and CDR2 LQKENI come from the germline V gene. The CDR3 loop spans 15 amino acids. CDR3 loop: CASSPMGATNEKLFF. The CDR3 coding sequence is TGTGCCAGCTCACCAATGGGGGCCACTAATGAAAAACTGTTTTTT.

The chain has TRBV19 and TRBJ1-1; 10 positions agree with TRBD1. Germline-derived CDR1 and CDR2 are LNHDA and SQIVND (reference sequence). V shed 5 bases and J 0 bases; nucleotides not matched to a gene: 6. CDR3 length equals 16 residues. The CDR3 DNA is TGTGCCAGTAGTCCGAGGACAGGGGGTGTGAACACTGAAGCTTTCTTT. Its translation: CASSPRTGGVNTEAFF.

The chain combines TRBV7-2 with TRBJ1-2; D is uncertain. V was cut by 2 bases and J by 8 bases, with 6 bases left in between. The length of the CDR3 is 11 residues. Germline CDR1 SGHTA, CDR2 FQGNSA. The CDR3 coding sequence is TGTGCCAGCAGCTTAACGCAGGGCTACACCTTC. It yields the protein CASSLTQGYTF.

The chain has TRBV7-8 and TRBJ2-5, with 7 bases fitting TRBD2. Germline V CDR1 and CDR2: SGHVS, FQNEAQ. The CDR3 totals 16 residues. J was trimmed by 13 bases and V by 4 bases; bases with no gene match: 21. The CDR3 sequence is CASSSPSGRGPGMRYF. DNA for the CDR3: TGTGCCAGCAGCTCCCCCTCGGGGAGGGGACCGGGCATGCGGTACTTC.

CDR3 amino acids: CASSQERTANYGYTF. CDR3 coding DNA: TGTGCCAGCAGCCAGGAAAGGACAGCTAACTATGGCTACACCTTC. The chain has TRBV4-2 and TRBJ1-2; possibly TRBD1 for D (6 bases). V lost 3 bases and J 0 bases, leaving 11 bases between the germline ends. The germline V gene encodes CDR1 LGHNA and CDR2 YNFKEQ. CDR3 size: 15 residues.

The rearrangement joins TRBV4-3 to TRBJ1-3, with D maybe TRBD1 (6 bases). Trimming shortened V by 3 bases and J by 5 bases, and 11 bases separated the two germline ends. Germline CDR1 LGHNA, CDR2 YSLEER. This CDR3 is 14 amino acids long. The CDR3 here is CASSQPRDRNTIYF. CDR3 nucleotides: TGCGCCAGCAGCCAGCCACGGGACAGAAACACCATATATTTT.

V is TRBV30 and J is TRBJ1-5, with a possible D match to TRBD1 (6 bases). Trimming left V 0 bases short and J 3 bases short, with 12 bases between. The CDR3 is 15 residues long. The germline CDR1 and CDR2 sequences are GTSNPN and SVGIG (reference sequence). The CDR3 loop is CAWSVTGNFNQPQHF. CDR3 coding DNA: TGTGCCTGGAGTGTGACAGGTAATTTCAATCAGCCCCAGCATTTT.

This clone was observed once. The chain combines TRBV4-2 with TRBJ1-1, with 8 bases matching TRBD1. Germline assignment: CDR1 LGHNA and CDR2 YNFKEQ. V lost 0 bases to trimming and J lost 5 bases; unmatched junction nucleotides: 11. CDR3 length: 17 residues. Written as DNA, the CDR3 is TGTGCCAGCAGCCAAGAGACCACGGGACAGGTTTGGACTGAAGCTTTCTTT. It codes for CASSQETTGQVWTEAFF.

The chain employs TRBV21-1 and TRBJ2-2; the D call TRBD2 from the table was never checked on the DNA. TRBV21-1 is classified as a pseudogene. This CDR3 has 13 residues. CDR3 bases: TGTGCCAGCAGATCGGGTTACACCGGGGAGCTGTTTTTT. Translation: CASRSGYTGELFF.

CDR3 DNA sequence: TGCGCCAGCAGTGAAGGGGCAGGGCTGTACTTC. Translated, it gives CASSEGAGLYF. V gene TRBV10-1 combines with J gene TRBJ2-7, with a tentative D call TRBD1 (5 bases). V was shortened by 3 bases and J by 12 bases, with 12 bases between the two germline ends. Germline V gives CDR1 WNHNN, CDR2 SYGVQD (reference sequence). The CDR3 has 11 amino acids.

CDR3 sequence: CASSLPGQGLYLYGYTF. The CDR3 DNA sequence: TGTGCCAGCAGCTTACCGGGACAGGGGCTCTACCTCTATGGCTACACCTTC. V and J are TRBV5-4 and TRBJ1-2; 10 nucleotides line up with TRBD1. The CDR3 has 17 residues. V lost 2 bases to trimming and J lost 4 bases; unmatched junction nucleotides: 11. Germline V gives CDR1 SGHNT, CDR2 YYREEE (reference sequence).

The chain combines TRBV19 with TRBJ1-2; 10 bases agree with TRBD1. The CDR3 sequence is 16 residues long. V dropped 3 bases and J dropped 5; count of bases not matched to a gene: 9. Germline V gene sequence: CDR1 LNHDA, CDR2 SQIVND (reference sequence). CDR3 coding DNA: TGTGCCAGTAGTATTGGGACAGGGGCAACGAGGTATGGCTACACCTTC. Residues: CASSIGTGATRYGYTF.

Note on this clone: Other DNA variants within this sample encode the same CDR3. V is TRBV5-1 and J is TRBJ2-7; 7 nucleotides align to TRBD1. V dropped 5 bases and J dropped 4; count of bases not matched to a gene: 3. Germline lookup yields CDR1 SGHRS and CDR2 YFSETQ. The CDR3 totals 12 residues. CDR3 loop: CASSSQGYEQYF. CDR3 DNA: TGCGCCAGCAGTTCACAGGGGTACGAGCAGTACTTC.

The gene calls are TRBV6-2 or TRBV6-3 and TRBJ2-1, with TRBD1 matching over 9 bases. CDR1 and CDR2 (germline): MNHEY, SVGEGT. The V and J ends lost 2 bases and 1 base, in that order; junction bases with no gene match: 15. The CDR3 contains 20 residues. In nucleotides, the CDR3 is TGTGCCAGCAGTTACAAACAGGGGGCAACGTCGGTTCGGTCCTACAATGAGCAGTTCTTC. This translates into CASSYKQGATSVRSYNEQFF.

The chain uses TRBV7-2 and TRBJ2-2; tentative D call: TRBD1 (6 bases). Germline V CDR1 and CDR2: SGHTA, FQGNSA. The CDR3 spans 15 residues. Trimming left V 4 bases short and J 3 bases short, with 12 bases between. The CDR3 reads CASSSDRMDTGELFF. The CDR3 DNA sequence: TGTGCCAGCAGCTCAGACAGGATGGACACCGGGGAGCTGTTTTTT.

The chain uses TRBV4-2 and TRBJ2-1; TRBD2 matches at 8 bases. The germline CDR1 and CDR2 sequences are LGHNA and YNFKEQ. The CDR3 extends over 18 amino acids. J was trimmed by 5 bases and V by 1 base; bases with no gene match: 13. CDR3 nucleotides: TGTGCCAGCAGCCAAGTGGGTACCGGGACTAGGGTTAACAATGAGCAGTTCTTC. Its translation is CASSQVGTGTRVNNEQFF.

CDR3 sequence reads: CASSPNRNTEAFF. For the CDR3, the DNA is TGTGCCAGCTCACCAAACAGGAACACTGAAGCTTTCTTT. This chain joins TRBV18 and TRBJ1-1; no clear D. CDR3 length: 13 residues. Deletions cut 2 bases from V and 1 base from J, with 5 bases between. CDR1 and CDR2 from the germline V gene are KGHSH and LQKENI.

CDR3 nucleotides: TGTGCCAGCACCCTGTCCGGGACAGGGCCCTACGAGCAGTACTTC. It encodes CASTLSGTGPYEQYF. This chain links TRBV27 with TRBJ2-7; 9 nucleotides match TRBD1. The germline V gene has CDR1 MNHEY and CDR2 SMNVEV (reference sequence). The CDR3 has 15 amino acids. V shed 7 bases, J shed 2 bases, and the junction held 9 bases outside the gene matches.

This clone was counted a single time. The J gene is TRBJ2-2, the V gene TRBV3-1 (or the pseudogene TRBV3-2); a weak D match, TRBD1 (5 bases). The CDR3 is 13 amino acids. Looked up from germline, CDR1 is LGHDT and CDR2 is YNNKEL (reference sequence). V was cut by 5 bases and J by 6 bases, with 10 bases left in between. The CDR3 DNA reads as TGTGCCAGCAGCTCCTGGACATCCGGGGAGCTGTTTTTT. Translated, it gives CASSSWTSGELFF.

Details on this clone: At one end, the junction sequence differs from germline, possibly due to a read error. The V call is TRBV7-7, the J call TRBJ2-7, with D possibly being TRBD1 (6 bases). Per germline, CDR1 SSHAT and CDR2 FNYEAQ (reference sequence). This CDR3 spans 13 amino acids. CDR3 in amino acids: CASSSSVQGEQYF. The DNA of the CDR3 is TGTGCTAGCAGCTCGTCGGTCCAGGGGGAGCAGTACTTC.